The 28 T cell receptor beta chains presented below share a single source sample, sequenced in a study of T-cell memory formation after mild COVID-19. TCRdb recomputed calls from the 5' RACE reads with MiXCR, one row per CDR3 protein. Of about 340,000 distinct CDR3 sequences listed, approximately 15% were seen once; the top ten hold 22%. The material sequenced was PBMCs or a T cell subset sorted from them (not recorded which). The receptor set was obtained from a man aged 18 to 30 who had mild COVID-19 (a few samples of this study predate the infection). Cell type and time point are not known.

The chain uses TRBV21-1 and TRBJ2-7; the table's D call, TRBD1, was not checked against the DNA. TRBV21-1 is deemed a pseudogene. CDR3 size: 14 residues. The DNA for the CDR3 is TGTGCCAGCAGCTCCCGGGACACCGACTACGAGCAGTACGTC. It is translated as CASSSRDTDYEQYV.

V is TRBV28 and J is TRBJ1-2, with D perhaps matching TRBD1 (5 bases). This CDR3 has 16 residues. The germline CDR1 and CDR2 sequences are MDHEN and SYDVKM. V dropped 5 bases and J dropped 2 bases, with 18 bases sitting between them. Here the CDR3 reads CASSRVPGRLNYGYTF. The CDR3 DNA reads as TGTGCCAGCAGTCGTGTGCCGGGGCGCCTAAACTATGGCTACACCTTC.

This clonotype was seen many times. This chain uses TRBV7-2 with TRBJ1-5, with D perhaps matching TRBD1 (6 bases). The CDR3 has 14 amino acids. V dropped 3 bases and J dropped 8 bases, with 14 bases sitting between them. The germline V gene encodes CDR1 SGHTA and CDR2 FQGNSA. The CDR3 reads CASSFAGADEPQHF. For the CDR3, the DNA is TGTGCCAGCAGCTTCGCAGGGGCGGACGAGCCCCAGCATTTT.

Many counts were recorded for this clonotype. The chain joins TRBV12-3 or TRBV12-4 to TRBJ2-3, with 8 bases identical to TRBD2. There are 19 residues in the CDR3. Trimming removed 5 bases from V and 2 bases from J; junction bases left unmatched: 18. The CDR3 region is CASSLTATLLADHTDTQYF. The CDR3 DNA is TGTGCCAGCAGTCTGACGGCCACCTTACTAGCGGATCACACAGATACGCAGTATTTT.

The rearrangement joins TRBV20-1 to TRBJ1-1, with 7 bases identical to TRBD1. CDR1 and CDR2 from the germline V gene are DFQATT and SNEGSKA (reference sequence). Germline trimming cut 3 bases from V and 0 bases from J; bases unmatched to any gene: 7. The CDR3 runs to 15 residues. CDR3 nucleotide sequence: TGCAGTGCTAGGGAGGGGGCCAGCATGAACACTGAAGCTTTCTTT. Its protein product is CSAREGASMNTEAFF.

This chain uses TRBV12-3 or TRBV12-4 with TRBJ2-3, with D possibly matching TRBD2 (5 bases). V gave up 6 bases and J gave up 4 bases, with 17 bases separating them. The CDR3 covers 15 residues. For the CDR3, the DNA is TGTGCCAGCAGCCGATTGGAGGCTAGGGCAGATACGCAGTATTTT. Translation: CASSRLEARADTQYF.

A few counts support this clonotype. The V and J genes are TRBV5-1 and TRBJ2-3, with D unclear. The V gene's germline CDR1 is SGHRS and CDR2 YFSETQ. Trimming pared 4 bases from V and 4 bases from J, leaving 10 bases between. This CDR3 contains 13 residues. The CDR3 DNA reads TGCGCCAGCAGCCTGGAAGCAGCAGATACGCAGTATTTT. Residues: CASSLEAADTQYF.

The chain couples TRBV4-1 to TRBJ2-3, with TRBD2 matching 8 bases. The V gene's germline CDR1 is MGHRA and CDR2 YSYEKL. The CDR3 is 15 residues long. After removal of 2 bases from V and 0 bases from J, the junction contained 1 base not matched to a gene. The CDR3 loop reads CASSQRGGSTDTQYF. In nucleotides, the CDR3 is TGCGCCAGCAGCCAACGGGGGGGAAGCACAGATACGCAGTATTTT.

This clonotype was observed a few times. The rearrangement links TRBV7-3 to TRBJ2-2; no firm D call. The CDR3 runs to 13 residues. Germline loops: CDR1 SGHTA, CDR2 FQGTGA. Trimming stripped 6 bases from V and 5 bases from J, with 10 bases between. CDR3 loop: CASSSTTTGELFF. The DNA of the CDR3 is TGTGCCAGCAGTTCTACGACAACCGGGGAGCTGTTTTTT.

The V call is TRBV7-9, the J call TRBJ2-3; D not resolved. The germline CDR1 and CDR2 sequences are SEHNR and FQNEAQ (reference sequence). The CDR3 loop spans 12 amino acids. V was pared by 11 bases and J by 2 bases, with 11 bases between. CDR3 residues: CAGALATDTQYF. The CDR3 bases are TGTGCCGGCGCACTCGCCACAGATACGCAGTATTTT. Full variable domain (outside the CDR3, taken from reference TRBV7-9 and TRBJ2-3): DTGVSQNPRHKITKRGQNVTFRCDPISEHNRLYWYRQTLGQGPEFLTYFQNEAQLEKSRLLSDRFSAERPKGSFSTLEIQRTEQGDSAMYLCAGALATDTQYFGPGTRLTVL.

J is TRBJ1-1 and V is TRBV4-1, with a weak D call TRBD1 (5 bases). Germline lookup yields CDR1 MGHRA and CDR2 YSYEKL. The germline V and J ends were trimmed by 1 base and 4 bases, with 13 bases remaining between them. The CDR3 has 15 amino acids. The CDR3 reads CASSQVQGAGTEAFF. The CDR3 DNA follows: TGCGCCAGCAGCCAAGTTCAGGGCGCGGGCACTGAAGCTTTCTTT.

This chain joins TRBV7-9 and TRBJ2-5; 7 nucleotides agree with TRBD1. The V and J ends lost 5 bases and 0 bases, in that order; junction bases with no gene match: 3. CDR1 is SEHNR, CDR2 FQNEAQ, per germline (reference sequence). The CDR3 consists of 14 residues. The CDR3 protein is CASSPDRYQETQYF. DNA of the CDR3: TGTGCCAGCAGCCCGGACAGGTACCAAGAGACCCAGTACTTC.

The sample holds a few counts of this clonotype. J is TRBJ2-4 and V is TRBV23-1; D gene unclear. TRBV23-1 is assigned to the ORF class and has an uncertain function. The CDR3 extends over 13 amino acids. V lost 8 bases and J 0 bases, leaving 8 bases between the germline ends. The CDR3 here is CASVVIAKNIQYF. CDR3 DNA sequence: TGCGCCAGCGTTGTAATAGCCAAAAACATTCAGTACTTC.

The CDR3 region is CASSLEALTEAFF. Written as DNA, the CDR3 is TGTGCCAGCAGCTTAGAGGCCCTCACTGAAGCTTTCTTT. The rearrangement links TRBV7-9 to TRBJ1-1; D gene ambiguous. The CDR3 runs 13 residues. Germline lookup yields CDR1 SEHNR and CDR2 FQNEAQ (reference sequence). V lost 1 base and J lost 4, with 7 bases in between. Full variable domain (outside the CDR3, taken from reference TRBV7-9 and TRBJ1-1): DTGVSQNPRHKITKRGQNVTFRCDPISEHNRLYWYRQTLGQGPEFLTYFQNEAQLEKSRLLSDRFSAERPKGSFSTLEIQRTEQGDSAMYLCASSLEALTEAFFGQGTRLTVV.

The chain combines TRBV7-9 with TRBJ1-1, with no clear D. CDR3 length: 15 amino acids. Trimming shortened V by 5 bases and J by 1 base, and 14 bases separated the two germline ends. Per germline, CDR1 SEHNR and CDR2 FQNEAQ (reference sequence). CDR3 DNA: TGTGCCAGCAGCCAACCGGACGGAGGGAACACTGAAGCTTTCTTT. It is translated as CASSQPDGGNTEAFF.

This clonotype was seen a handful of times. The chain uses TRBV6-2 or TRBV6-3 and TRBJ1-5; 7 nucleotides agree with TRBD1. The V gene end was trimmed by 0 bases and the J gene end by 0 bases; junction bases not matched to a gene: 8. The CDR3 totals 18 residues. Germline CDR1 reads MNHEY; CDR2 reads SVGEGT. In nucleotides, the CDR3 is TGTGCCAGCAGTTACTCCTTTGACAGGGCGGTTAGCAATCAGCCCCAGCATTTT. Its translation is CASSYSFDRAVSNQPQHF.

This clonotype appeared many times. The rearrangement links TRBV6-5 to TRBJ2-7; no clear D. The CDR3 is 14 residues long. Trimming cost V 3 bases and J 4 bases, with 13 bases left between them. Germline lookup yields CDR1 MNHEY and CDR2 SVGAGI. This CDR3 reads CASSYRQSLYEQYF. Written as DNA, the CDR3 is TGTGCCAGCAGTTATCGGCAGAGCCTTTACGAGCAGTACTTC.

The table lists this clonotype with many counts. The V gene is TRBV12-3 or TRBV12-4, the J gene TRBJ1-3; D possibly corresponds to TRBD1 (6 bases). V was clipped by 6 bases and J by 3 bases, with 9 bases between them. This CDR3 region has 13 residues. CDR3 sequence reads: CASRPTGGNTIYF. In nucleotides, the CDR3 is TGTGCCAGCAGGCCGACAGGTGGAAACACCATATATTTT.

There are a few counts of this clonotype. CDR3 region: CASSQTWGTGVQETQYF. CDR3 DNA: TGCGCCAGCAGCCAAACCTGGGGGACAGGGGTACAAGAGACCCAGTACTTC. This chain uses TRBV4-3 with TRBJ2-5, with 10 positions matching TRBD1. V trimming: 2 bases; J trimming: 2 bases; junction bases outside the gene matches: 8. The CDR3 length is 17 residues. Germline lookup yields CDR1 LGHNA and CDR2 YSLEER.

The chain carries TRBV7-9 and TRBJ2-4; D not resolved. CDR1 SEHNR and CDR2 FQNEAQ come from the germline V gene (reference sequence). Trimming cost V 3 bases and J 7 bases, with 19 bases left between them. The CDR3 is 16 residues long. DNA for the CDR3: TGTGCCAGCAGCTTTGGAAGCGTCCCTTCCCCCAACATTCAGTACTTC. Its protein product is CASSFGSVPSPNIQYF.

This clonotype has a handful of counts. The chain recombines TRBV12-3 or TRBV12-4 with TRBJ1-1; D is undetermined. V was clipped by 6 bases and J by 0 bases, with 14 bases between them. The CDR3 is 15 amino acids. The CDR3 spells CASSSFSTMNTEAFF. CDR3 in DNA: TGTGCCAGCAGCTCCTTTAGTACCATGAACACTGAAGCTTTCTTT.

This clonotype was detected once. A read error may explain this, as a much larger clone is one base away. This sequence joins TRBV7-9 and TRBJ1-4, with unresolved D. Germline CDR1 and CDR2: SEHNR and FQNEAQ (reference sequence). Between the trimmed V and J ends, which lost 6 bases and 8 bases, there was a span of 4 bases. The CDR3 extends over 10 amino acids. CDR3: CASSTEKLFF. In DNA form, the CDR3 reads TGTGCCAGCAGTACCGAAAAACTGTTTTTT.

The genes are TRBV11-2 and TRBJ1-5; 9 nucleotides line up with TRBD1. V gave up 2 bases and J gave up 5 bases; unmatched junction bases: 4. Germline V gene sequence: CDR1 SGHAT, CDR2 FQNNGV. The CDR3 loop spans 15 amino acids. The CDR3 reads CASSLRTGVDQPQHF. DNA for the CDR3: TGTGCCAGCAGCTTAAGGACAGGGGTGGATCAGCCCCAGCATTTT.

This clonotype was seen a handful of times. The CDR3 is CASSFSGHEQFF. The CDR3 region has the DNA TGTGCCAGCAGCTTTTCCGGGCATGAGCAGTTCTTC. The chain recombines TRBV7-2 with TRBJ2-1; D is unclear. Germline lookup yields CDR1 SGHTA and CDR2 FQGNSA. V was trimmed by 3 bases and J by 8 bases, leaving 8 bases between them. CDR3 length equals 12 residues. Full variable domain (remainder filled in from reference TRBV7-2 and TRBJ2-1): GAGVSQSPSNKVTEKGKDVELRCDPISGHTALYWYRQSLGQGLEFLIYFQGNSAPDKSGLPSDRFSAERTGGSVSTLTIQRTQQEDSAVYLCASSFSGHEQFFGPGTRLTVL.

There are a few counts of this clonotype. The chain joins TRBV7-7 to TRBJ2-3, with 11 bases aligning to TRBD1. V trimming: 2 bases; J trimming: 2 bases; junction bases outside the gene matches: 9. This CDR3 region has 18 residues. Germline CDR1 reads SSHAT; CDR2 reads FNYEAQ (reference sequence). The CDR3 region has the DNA TGTGCCAGCAGCTTAAGTGTGTGGGACAGGGGGAACACAGATACGCAGTATTTT. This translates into CASSLSVWDRGNTDTQYF.

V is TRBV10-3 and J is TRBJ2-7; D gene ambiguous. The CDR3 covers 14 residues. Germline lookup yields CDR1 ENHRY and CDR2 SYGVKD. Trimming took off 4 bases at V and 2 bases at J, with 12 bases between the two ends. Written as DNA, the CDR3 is TGTGCCATCAGTGCCGATGACGGAGCCTACGAGCAGTACTTC. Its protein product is CAISADDGAYEQYF.

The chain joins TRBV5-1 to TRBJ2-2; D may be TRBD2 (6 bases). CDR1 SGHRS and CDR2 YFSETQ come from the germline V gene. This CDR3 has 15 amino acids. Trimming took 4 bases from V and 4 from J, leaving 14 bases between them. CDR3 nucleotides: TGCGCCAGCAGCGTTGGGACTCTGACCACCGGGGAGCTGTTTTTT. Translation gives CASSVGTLTTGELFF.

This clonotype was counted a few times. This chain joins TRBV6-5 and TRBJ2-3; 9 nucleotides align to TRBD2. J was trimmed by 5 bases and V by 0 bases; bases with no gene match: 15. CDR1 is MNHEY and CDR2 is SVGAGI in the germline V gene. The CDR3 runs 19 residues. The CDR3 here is CASSYSVSGGEIAVDTQYF. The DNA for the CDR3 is TGTGCCAGCAGTTACTCAGTTAGCGGGGGAGAAATTGCAGTAGATACGCAGTATTTT.